The 26 T cell receptor beta chains below all came from one sample that was sequenced in a study of blood T cells in healthy people across ages. A sample-barcoded 5' primer and a J-beta primer mix were used in a second PCR of roughly 6 to 12 cycles. From the 5' RACE reads, TCRdb called clonotypes with MiXCR, one entry per CDR3 protein. Of 1.5 million to 2 million distinct CDR3 sequences listed, roughly 32% were seen once; the top ten hold approximately 10%. Input material: blood. The receptors here all came from a woman under 40 in good health.

This clonotype was counted a few times. The CDR3 region is CASSLVGVGGYTF. DNA of the CDR3: TGCGCCAGCAGCTTGGTAGGAGTAGGTGGCTACACCTTC. The chain joins TRBV5-1 to TRBJ1-2; D uncertain. This CDR3 region has 13 residues. V was cut by 0 bases and J by 7 bases, with 10 bases left in between. From germline, CDR1 is SGHRS and CDR2 YFSETQ.

The chain is built from TRBV24-1 and TRBJ2-1; TRBD2 might be the D (6 bases). In germline, CDR1 is KGHDR, CDR2 SFDVKD. This CDR3 has 16 amino acids. V lost 2 bases and J lost 5, with 15 bases in between. The CDR3 nucleotides are TGTGCCACCAGTGATTCACAAGAAAGGAGGGACAATGAGCAGTTCTTC. Amino acids: CATSDSQERRDNEQFF.

The chain joins TRBV28 to TRBJ2-3; 9 bases are a match to TRBD1. The germline gives CDR1 MDHEN, CDR2 SYDVKM. Trimming cost V 6 bases and J 3 bases; bases outside gene matches: 7. The CDR3 has 15 residues. This CDR3 is CASRRTGVTTDTQYF. CDR3 DNA sequence: TGTGCCAGCAGACGGACAGGGGTGACTACAGATACGCAGTATTTT.

For the CDR3, the DNA is TGTGCCAGCAGCCTCAGGGGGCGTGAGGGCTACACCTTC. Translated, it gives CASSLRGREGYTF. This chain joins TRBV6-5 and TRBJ1-2; 8 bases line up with TRBD1. Germline assignment: CDR1 MNHEY and CDR2 SVGAGI. The CDR3 has 13 residues. V lost 6 bases to trimming and J lost 8 bases; unmatched junction nucleotides: 8.

This clonotype has more than one count but fewer than ten. The gene calls are TRBV4-1 and TRBJ2-5; D gene unclear. The V gene's germline CDR1 is MGHRA and CDR2 YSYEKL. The CDR3 is made up of 15 amino acids. Trimming pared 1 base from V and 2 bases from J, leaving 11 bases between. The CDR3 loop reads CASSQVGRKQETQYF. The CDR3, as DNA: TGCGCCAGCAGCCAAGTTGGAAGGAAGCAAGAGACCCAGTACTTC.

A single count supports this clonotype. V usage is TRBV5-5 and J usage is TRBJ1-2; 8 bases map to TRBD1. The CDR3 is made up of 17 amino acids. The V segment lost 2 bases and the J segment 0 bases; nucleotides outside the gene matches: 9. Germline V lookup: CDR1 SGHKS, CDR2 YYEKEE (reference sequence). The CDR3 coding sequence is TGTGCCAGCAGCTTTGTCTCGACAGGGGCAACTAACTATGGCTACACCTTC. Its protein is CASSFVSTGATNYGYTF.

The chain joins TRBV7-2 to TRBJ1-4; D gene ambiguous. CDR1 and CDR2 from the germline V gene are SGHTA and FQGNSA. There are 15 residues in the CDR3. Deletions cut 4 bases from V and 3 bases from J, with 12 bases between. In DNA form, the CDR3 reads TGTGCCAGCAGCTCTAGGGCGGGAGCTAATGAAAAACTGTTTTTT. Its translation is CASSSRAGANEKLFF.

With regard to this clonotype: A much bigger clone sits one base away, suggesting this may be a read error. The chain recombines TRBV29-1 with TRBJ1-2; no clear D. This CDR3 spans 13 amino acids. Trimming pared 1 base from V and 5 bases from J, leaving 11 bases between. The germline CDR1 and CDR2 sequences are SQVTM and ANQGSEA. In DNA, the CDR3 is TGCAGCGTTGAAGCGGGCAGGAGGTATGGCTACACCTTC. Protein: CSVEAGRRYGYTF.

The rearrangement joins TRBV20-1 to TRBJ2-1; no reliable D call. Trimming took off 8 bases at V and 2 bases at J, with 7 bases between the two ends. Germline loops: CDR1 DFQATT, CDR2 SNEGSKA (reference sequence). The CDR3 loop spans 11 amino acids. The CDR3 region is CSPKTYNEQFF. CDR3 coding DNA: TGCAGTCCGAAAACCTACAATGAGCAGTTCTTC.

This clonotype has more than one count but fewer than ten. The chain recombines TRBV7-3 with TRBJ2-1, with TRBD2 identical over 12 bases. CDR1 SGHTA and CDR2 FQGTGA come from the germline V gene. V was clipped by 4 bases and J by 2 bases; unmatched bases: 3. This CDR3 has 16 residues. CDR3 DNA sequence: TGTGCCAGCAGCTCTAGCGGGAGGGGGACCTACAATGAGCAGTTCTTC. This encodes CASSSSGRGTYNEQFF.

The rearrangement links TRBV6-5 to TRBJ2-1; TRBD2 matches 10 bases. The CDR3 has 15 residues. In germline, CDR1 is MNHEY, CDR2 SVGAGI. The trim removed 3 bases at V and 7 bases at J, leaving 6 bases unmatched. In DNA, the CDR3 is TGTGCCAGCAGTTATGGGGGACTAGCGCCGAATGAGCAGTTCTTC. Its translation is CASSYGGLAPNEQFF.

This clonotype was counted between two and nine times. This CDR3 is CASKPTAEYNEQFF. CDR3 nucleotides: TGTGCCAGCAAGCCGACAGCGGAATACAATGAGCAGTTCTTC. J is TRBJ2-1 and V is TRBV6-2 or TRBV6-3; D may match TRBD1 or TRBD2 (5 bases each). Germline assignment: CDR1 MNHEY and CDR2 SVGEGT. Trimming left V 7 bases short and J 4 bases short, with 14 bases between. The CDR3 length is 14 residues.

This clonotype was seen a few times. CDR3 nucleotide sequence: TGTGCCAGCAGTTTTTCACCAAATTACGAGCAGTACTTC. Protein: CASSFSPNYEQYF. The V and J genes are TRBV27 and TRBJ2-7; D uncertain. CDR3 size: 13 residues. Deletions cut 3 bases from V and 4 bases from J, with 10 bases between. Germline loops: CDR1 MNHEY, CDR2 SMNVEV (reference sequence).

J is TRBJ2-3 and V is TRBV4-1, with D unclear. Germline CDR1 MGHRA, CDR2 YSYEKL. The length of the CDR3 is 14 residues. Trimming cost V 4 bases and J 6 bases, with 14 bases left between them. The CDR3 spells CASSRIPHGDTQYF. CDR3 in DNA: TGCGCCAGCAGCCGGATACCCCACGGGGATACGCAGTATTTT.

As to this clonotype: An end of the junction differs from the germline gene, which may be a read error. The V and J genes are TRBV10-3 and TRBJ2-3; 10 positions agree with TRBD2. The CDR3 is made up of 16 amino acids. Germline CDR1 and CDR2: ENHRY and SYGVKD. CDR3 sequence reads: CAISEAASGRTDTQYF. CDR3 bases: TGCGCCATCAGTGAAGCGGCTAGCGGGAGAACAGATACGCAGTATTTT.

V gene TRBV20-1 combines with J gene TRBJ2-5, with 7 positions matching TRBD1. The end of the DNA is better explained by TRBJ2-7, so the J call may be wrong. Germline values: CDR1 DFQATT, CDR2 SNEGSKA (reference sequence). The CDR3 sequence is 16 residues long. The CDR3 bases are TGCAGTGCTAGAGACACGGGCGACAGGGTGGGGTACGAGCAGTACTTC. Protein product: CSARDTGDRVGYEQYF.

This clonotype was seen a handful of times. The rearrangement joins TRBV18 to TRBJ2-2; unclear D gene. This CDR3 has 13 amino acids. V lost 2 bases, J lost 10 bases, and 11 bases lay in between. Germline CDR1 is KGHSH and CDR2 is LQKENI. The CDR3 DNA reads TGTGCCAGCTCACCAATCGGTGCAGTGGAGCTGTTTTTT. It translates to CASSPIGAVELFF.

The CDR3 protein is CASSLSGIGSPLHF. The CDR3 DNA is TGTGCCAGCAGTTTATCGGGGATAGGCTCACCCCTCCACTTT. The rearrangement uses TRBV12-3 or TRBV12-4 and TRBJ1-6; D not resolved. The CDR3 sequence is 14 residues long. With 2 bases removed from V and 10 bases from J, the gap between germline ends came to 12 bases.

This clonotype was picked up a small number of times. The chain joins TRBV4-1 to TRBJ2-1; D is perhaps TRBD1 (6 bases). The CDR3 runs 16 residues. Trimming removed 1 base at V and 6 bases at J, with 16 bases between. Germline-derived CDR1 and CDR2 are MGHRA and YSYEKL. CDR3 nucleotides: TGCGCCAGCAGCCAAGGGTTTGGGGGCGCTCCCAATGAGCAGTTCTTC. The encoded protein is CASSQGFGGAPNEQFF.

The V gene is TRBV15, the J gene TRBJ1-1, with 9 bases identical to TRBD1. CDR1 and CDR2 from the germline V gene are LNHNV and YYDKDF (reference sequence). CDR3 length: 12 amino acids. The trim removed 2 bases at V and 11 bases at J, leaving 3 bases unmatched. Written as DNA, the CDR3 is TGTGCCACCAGCAGACGACAGGGGGGGGCTTTCTTT. Translating gives CATSRRQGGAFF.

The chain combines TRBV2 with TRBJ2-1, with D maybe TRBD2 (6 bases). The V gene lost 8 bases and the J gene lost 7 bases, with 21 bases spanning the gap. Germline CDR1 and CDR2: SNHLY and FYNNEI. The CDR3 runs to 15 residues. This CDR3 reads CASSPRRGLGNEQFF. CDR3 bases: TGTGCCAGCTCCCCCAGGCGGGGCCTGGGAAATGAGCAGTTCTTC.

This clonotype turned up a few times. V usage is TRBV20-1 and J usage is TRBJ2-3, with 13 bases matching TRBD2. The V gene end was trimmed by 6 bases and the J gene end by 4 bases; junction bases not matched to a gene: 10. Germline CDR1 and CDR2: DFQATT and SNEGSKA (reference sequence). The CDR3 is 16 residues long. The CDR3 protein is CSARSRTSGSADTQYF. CDR3 DNA sequence: TGCAGTGCGCGTTCTAGGACTAGCGGGAGCGCAGATACGCAGTATTTT.

The chain joins TRBV7-9 to TRBJ1-2; 11 bases map to TRBD1. With V trimmed by 5 bases and J by 6 bases, 5 bases remained unmatched. CDR3 length equals 14 residues. Germline values: CDR1 SEHNR, CDR2 FQNEAQ (reference sequence). In nucleotides, the CDR3 is TGTGCCAGCAGCCCAGGACAGGGGGCCCATGGCTACACCTTC. Its protein is CASSPGQGAHGYTF.

In its sample, this clonotype was seen a few times. The chain combines TRBV6-2 or TRBV6-3 with TRBJ2-7; 7 nucleotides agree with TRBD2. This CDR3 region has 14 residues. V was clipped by 6 bases and J by 0 bases; unmatched bases: 5. The germline V gene encodes CDR1 MNHEY and CDR2 SVGEGT. The chain's CDR3 is CASRRGLSSYEQYF. DNA of the CDR3: TGTGCCAGCAGAAGGGGACTATCCTCCTACGAGCAGTACTTC.

The chain recombines TRBV20-1 with TRBJ2-1; D gene ambiguous. The CDR3 runs 11 residues. Germline CDR1 reads DFQATT; CDR2 reads SNEGSKA (reference sequence). V lost 7 bases and J lost 7, with 11 bases in between. CDR3 amino acids: CSVPLANEQFF. Written as DNA, the CDR3 is TGCAGTGTCCCCCTCGCGAATGAGCAGTTCTTC.

This clonotype was counted only a few times. The V call is TRBV6-1, the J call TRBJ2-6; no firm D call. Germline assignment: CDR1 MNHNS and CDR2 SASEGT. The germline V and J ends were trimmed by 6 bases and 4 bases, with 19 bases remaining between them. The CDR3 runs to 17 residues. In nucleotides, the CDR3 is TGTGCCAGCAGCCCAGTGCTGACCCCGATGGGGGCCAACGTCCTGACTTTC. Its protein product is CASSPVLTPMGANVLTF.